What follows describes a single T cell receptor (beta chain). The specificity of this receptor is unknown. Base quality data are lacking; no much larger clone is found one base away. The CDR3 runs 13 residues from the cysteine to the phenylalanine. The DNA shown is the 39-base CDR3, in frame from base 1. After removal of 1 base from V and 11 bases from J, the junction retains 6 bases not matched to a gene. CDR1 and CDR2 are drawn from the germline V gene: SGDLS, YYNGEE. The data belong to a study of T cell responses to AZD1222 COVID-19 vaccine (dated by TCRdb to about 2021). A note on the overall study: A total of around 240 trial participants underwent TCR sequencing, of whom nearly 210 had received two doses of AZD1222 and around 25 had received two doses of the MenACWY control vaccine. Enrollment into the trials was organized by age into subgroups of 18-55, 56-69 and 70-plus years, and those subgroups contained roughly 140, 27 and 60 TCR-sequenced participants, respectively.

The sample's time point label, in plain terms: about 28 days (+/-7) after the second vaccine dose. Because spike-specific TCR depth and breadth did not differ between the two schedules, AZD1222 recipients who got a second dose at roughly 4 weeks were pooled with those who got a second dose at roughly 12 weeks. Vaccinee samples came from UK trials COV001 and COV002, including a single-blind randomized controlled phase 2/3 trial of AZD1222 (ChAdOx1 nCoV-19) in healthy adults. For TCRbeta chain sequencing, PBMC samples from trial participants were taken at day 0 and at day 28 after the second dose. Study-wide findings and limitations: A significant rise in spike-specific TCR breadth and depth was observed after two AZD1222 doses relative to day 0 and relative to MenACWY recipients. Reportedly, almost half of the unique spike-specific TCRs recognized epitopes lying outside the regions that are mutated in the B.1.351 and B.1.1.7 variants. The vaccine-associated CD4 TCRs covered the entire spike protein, and the dominant responses fell in regions 160-218 and 743-854. Because no day 14 peak-response samples were available, repertoires were characterized only after the peak T cell response. Most participants were white British and females outnumbered males, and the authors suggested that clonal diversity may have been underestimated. Only five or six AZD1222 recipients were SARS-CoV-2 seropositive at baseline, limiting conclusions about previously exposed vaccinees. In the small 56-69-year group, the increase in depth fell short of significance, most likely because of low power.

The CDR3 regions of human TCRbeta chains were analyzed by immunosequencing. In the original analysis: TCRs in the repertoires were matched against a reference library of SARS-CoV-2-specific TCRs that had been generated with the MIRA antigen-specificity platform. Breadth was defined as the fraction of unique TCRs that were SARS-CoV-2-associated. Depth was defined as the fraction of total T cells that were SARS-CoV-2-associated. Using the MIRA data, every spike-specific TCR was mapped to the spike region that the TCR reacted to and assigned to either a CD4 or a CD8 class. Log10-transformed breadth and depth values were compared by one-way ANOVA with Sidak's multiple comparisons tests. In its TCRdb copy, this immuneACCESS table keeps in-frame sequences only and misses some clones. Where compared with another copy, unresolved V genes explain less than half of these, and the others have no known cause. The V and J calls and the clone size are those of that table, but D and trimming were determined from the DNA. This sample holds approximately 93,000 clones; 89% were observed only once. The ten largest clones represent approximately 5% of the sample.

The sequences come from peripheral blood, collected 28 days after the second AZD1222 dose. The sequence was obtained from an adult who received the AZD1222 COVID-19 vaccine. The rearrangement combines TRBV9 with TRBJ1-1; a stretch of 9 junction bases matches TRBD1. For the CDR3, the sequence is CASSVIQGAEAFF. Here is the DNA: TGTGCCAGCAGCGTAATACAGGGGGCAGAGGCTTTCTTT.